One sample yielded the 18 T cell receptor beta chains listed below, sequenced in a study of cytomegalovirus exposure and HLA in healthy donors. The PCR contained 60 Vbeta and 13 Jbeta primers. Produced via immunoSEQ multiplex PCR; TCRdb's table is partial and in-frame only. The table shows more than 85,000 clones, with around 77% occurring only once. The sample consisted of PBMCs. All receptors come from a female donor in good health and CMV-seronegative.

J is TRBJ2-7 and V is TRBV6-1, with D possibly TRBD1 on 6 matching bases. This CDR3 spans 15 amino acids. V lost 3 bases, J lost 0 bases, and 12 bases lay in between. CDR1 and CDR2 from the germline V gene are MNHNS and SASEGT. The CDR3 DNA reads TGTGCCAGCAGTGATTACGGACAGTACTCCTACGAGCAGTACTTC. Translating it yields CASSDYGQYSYEQYF.

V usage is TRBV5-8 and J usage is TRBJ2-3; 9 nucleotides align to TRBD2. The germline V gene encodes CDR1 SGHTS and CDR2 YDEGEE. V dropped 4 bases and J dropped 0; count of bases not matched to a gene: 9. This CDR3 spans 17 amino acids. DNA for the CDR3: TGTGCCAGCAGCCATATTAGCGGGAGTACTAGCACAGATACGCAGTATTTT. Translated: CASSHISGSTSTDTQYF.

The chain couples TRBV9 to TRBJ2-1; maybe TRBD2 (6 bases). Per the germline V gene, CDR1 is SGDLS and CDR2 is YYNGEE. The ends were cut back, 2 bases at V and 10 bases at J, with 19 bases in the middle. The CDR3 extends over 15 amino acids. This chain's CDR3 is CASSVRDSPFEEQFF. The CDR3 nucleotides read TGTGCCAGCAGCGTCCGGGACTCCCCCTTCGAGGAGCAGTTCTTC. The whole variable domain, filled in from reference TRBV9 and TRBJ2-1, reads DSGVTQTPKHLITATGQRVTLRCSPRSGDLSVYWYQQSLDQGLQFLIQYYNGEERAKGNILERFSAQQFPDLHSELNLSSLELGDSALYFCASSVRDSPFEEQFFGPGTRLTVL.

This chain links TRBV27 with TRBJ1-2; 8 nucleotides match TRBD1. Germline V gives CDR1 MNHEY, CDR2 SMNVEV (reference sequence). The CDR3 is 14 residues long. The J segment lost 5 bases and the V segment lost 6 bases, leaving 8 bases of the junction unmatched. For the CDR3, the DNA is TGTGCCAGCAGGGGGACAGGCAACTTATATGGCTACACCTTC. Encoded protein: CASRGTGNLYGYTF.

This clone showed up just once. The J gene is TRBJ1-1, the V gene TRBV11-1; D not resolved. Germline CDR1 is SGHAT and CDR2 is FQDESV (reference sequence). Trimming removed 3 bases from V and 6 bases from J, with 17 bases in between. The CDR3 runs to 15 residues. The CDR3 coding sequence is TGTGCCAGCAGCTTGAGCTTGGAGTTTAACGCTGAAGCTTTCTTT. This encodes CASSLSLEFNAEAFF.

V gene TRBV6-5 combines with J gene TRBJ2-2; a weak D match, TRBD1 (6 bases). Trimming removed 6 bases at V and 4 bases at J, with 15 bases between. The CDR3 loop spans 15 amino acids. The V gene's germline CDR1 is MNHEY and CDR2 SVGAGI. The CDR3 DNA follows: TGTGCCAGCAGGGTACAGGGAGTACCCACCGGGGAGCTGTTTTTT. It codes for CASRVQGVPTGELFF.

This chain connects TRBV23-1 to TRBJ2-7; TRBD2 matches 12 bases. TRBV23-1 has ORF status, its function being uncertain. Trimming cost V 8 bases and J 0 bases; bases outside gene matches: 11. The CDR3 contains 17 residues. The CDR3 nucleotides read TGCGCCAGCGTTACTAGCGGGGGGCTCCCCTCCTCCTACGAGCAGTACTTC. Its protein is CASVTSGGLPSSYEQYF.

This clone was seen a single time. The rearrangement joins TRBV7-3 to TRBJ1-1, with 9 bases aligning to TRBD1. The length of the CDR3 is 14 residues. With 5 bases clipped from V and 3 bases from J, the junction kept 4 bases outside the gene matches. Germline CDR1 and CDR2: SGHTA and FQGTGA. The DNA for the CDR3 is TGTGCCAGCAGCCGGGACAGGGCCGACACTGAAGCTTTCTTT. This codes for CASSRDRADTEAFF.

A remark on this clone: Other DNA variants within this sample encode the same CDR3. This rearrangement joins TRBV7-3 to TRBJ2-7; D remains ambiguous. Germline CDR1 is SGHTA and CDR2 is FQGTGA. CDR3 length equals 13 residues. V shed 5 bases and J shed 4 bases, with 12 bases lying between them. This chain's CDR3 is CASSLGPNYEQYF. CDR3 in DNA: TGTGCCAGCAGCCTTGGGCCTAATTACGAGCAGTACTTC.

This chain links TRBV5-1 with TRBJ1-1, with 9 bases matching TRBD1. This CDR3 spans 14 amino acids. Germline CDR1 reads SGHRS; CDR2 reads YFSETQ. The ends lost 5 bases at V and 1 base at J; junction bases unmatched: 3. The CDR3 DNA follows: TGCGCCAGCAGTGGACAGGGGTGGAACACTGAAGCTTTCTTT. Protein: CASSGQGWNTEAFF. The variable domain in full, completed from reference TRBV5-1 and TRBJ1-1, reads KAGVTQTPRYLIKTRGQQVTLSCSPISGHRSVSWYQQTPGQGLQFLFEYFSETQRNKGNFPGRFSGRQFSNSRSEMNVSTLELGDSALYLCASSGQGWNTEAFFGQGTRLTVV.

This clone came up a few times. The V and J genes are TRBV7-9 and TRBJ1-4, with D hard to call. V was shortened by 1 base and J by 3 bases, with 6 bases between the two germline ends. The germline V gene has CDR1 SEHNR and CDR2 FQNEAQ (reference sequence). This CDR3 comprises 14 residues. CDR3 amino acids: CASSLGLPNEKLFF. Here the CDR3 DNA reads TGTGCCAGCAGCTTAGGTCTTCCTAATGAAAAACTGTTTTTT.

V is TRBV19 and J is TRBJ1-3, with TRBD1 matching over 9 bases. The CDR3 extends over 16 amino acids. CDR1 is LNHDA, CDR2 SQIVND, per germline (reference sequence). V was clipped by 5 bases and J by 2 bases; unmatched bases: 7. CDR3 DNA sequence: TGTGCCAGTAGTTCTCAACAGGGGGCGGCTGGAAACACCATATATTTT. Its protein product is CASSSQQGAAGNTIYF.

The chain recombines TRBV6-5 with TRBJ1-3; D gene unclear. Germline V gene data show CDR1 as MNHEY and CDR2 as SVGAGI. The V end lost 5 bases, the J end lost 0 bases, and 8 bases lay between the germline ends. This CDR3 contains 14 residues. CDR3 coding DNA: TGTGCCAGCAGTGTGAGAGACTCTGGAAACACCATATATTTT. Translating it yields CASSVRDSGNTIYF.

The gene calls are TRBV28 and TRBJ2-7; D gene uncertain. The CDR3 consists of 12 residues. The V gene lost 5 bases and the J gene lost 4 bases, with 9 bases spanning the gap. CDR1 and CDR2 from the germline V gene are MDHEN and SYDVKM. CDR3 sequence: CASSRYGYEQYF. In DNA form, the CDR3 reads TGTGCCAGCAGTAGGTACGGGTACGAGCAGTACTTC.

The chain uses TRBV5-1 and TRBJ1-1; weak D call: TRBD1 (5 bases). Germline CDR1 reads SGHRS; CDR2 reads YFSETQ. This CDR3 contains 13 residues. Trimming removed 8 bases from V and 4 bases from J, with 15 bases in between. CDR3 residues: CASKGPGGTEAFF. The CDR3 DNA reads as TGCGCCAGTAAGGGGCCGGGTGGCACTGAAGCTTTCTTT.

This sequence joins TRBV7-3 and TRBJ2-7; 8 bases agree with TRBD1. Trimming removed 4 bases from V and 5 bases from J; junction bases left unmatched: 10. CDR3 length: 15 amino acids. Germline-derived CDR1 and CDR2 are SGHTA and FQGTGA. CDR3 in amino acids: CASSSQPTGVHEQYF. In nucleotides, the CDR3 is TGTGCCAGCAGCTCACAGCCGACAGGGGTCCACGAGCAGTACTTC.

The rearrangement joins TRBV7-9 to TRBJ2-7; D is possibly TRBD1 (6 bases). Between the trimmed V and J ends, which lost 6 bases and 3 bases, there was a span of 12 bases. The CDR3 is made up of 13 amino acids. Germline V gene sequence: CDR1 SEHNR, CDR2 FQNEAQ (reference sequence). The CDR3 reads CASRGAEGYEQYF. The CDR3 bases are TGTGCCAGCAGGGGGGCAGAGGGCTACGAGCAGTACTTC.

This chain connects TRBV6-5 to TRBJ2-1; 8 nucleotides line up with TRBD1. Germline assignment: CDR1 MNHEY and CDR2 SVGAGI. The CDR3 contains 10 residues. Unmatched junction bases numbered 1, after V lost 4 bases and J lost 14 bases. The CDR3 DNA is TGTGCCAGCAGTTCGGACAGGGAGTTCTTC. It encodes CASSSDREFF.